This T cell receptor beta chain was observed in a study of CD8 T cells in Susac syndrome. Germline CDR1 MNHNS, CDR2 SASEGT. With V trimmed by 6 bases and J by 3 bases, 5 bases remained unmatched. The CDR3 consists of 14 residues. It was with random hexamers that 0.5 to 1 ug RNA was reverse transcribed. immunoSEQ multiplex PCR amplified TCR beta CDR3 across 54 Vbeta, 13 Jbeta. A single record per CDR3 protein comes from TCRdb applying MiXCR to the immunoSEQ multiplex PCR reads. Among 250,000 to 300,000 distinct CDR3 sequences listed, about 88% were seen once. TCR beta was sequenced from blood CD8+ and CD4+ T cells.

The V gene is TRBV6-1, the J gene TRBJ2-7; the match to TRBD2 covers 10 bases. Sequencing was done on a sample of CD8+ T cells from PBMCs. This clonotype originated in a human donor with multiple sclerosis. The CDR3 nucleotides read TGTGCCAGCAGCCTGAGGACTAGCGGCTACGAGCAGTACTTC. Translated, it gives CASSLRTSGYEQYF.